The T cell receptor (beta chain) under discussion was sequenced for a study of T cells in Graves' hyperthyroidism and ophthalmopathy. Study as a whole: Blood was drawn when the patient was first diagnosed and still untreated. Study outcomes and limitations: Ophthalmopathy and stable hyperthyroidism were separated by a 13 V-J model.

The investigators amplified TCR beta CDR3 regions from RNA transcripts. HTBI primers were employed in a first-round RT-PCR of the TCR CDR3. MiXCR, run by TCRdb on the multiplex PCR reads, gives a single entry per CDR3 protein. The sample consists of some 530,000 distinct CDR3 sequences, under 25% of them appearing once. This clonotype has more than one count but fewer than ten. Its antigen is currently unknown. This CDR3 is built from 13 residues. The germline CDR1 and CDR2 sequences are SQVTM and ANQGSEA. Trimming cost V 7 bases and J 4 bases, with 14 bases left between them. Disease duration was under 3 months in the ophthalmopathy patients, who also had a Clinical Activity Score of at least 3 and a NOSPECS grade of at least 4.

The sequencing input was blood. The TCR was taken from a woman between 70 and 85 years old with Graves' ophthalmopathy. The chain couples TRBV29-1 to TRBJ1-5; D is unclear. In DNA, the CDR3 is TGCAGCGCTTCCCTGGACCTGAATCAGCCCCAGCATTTT. Amino acids: CSASLDLNQPQHF. Complete variable domain (other parts from reference TRBV29-1 and TRBJ1-5): SAVISQKPSRDICQRGTSLTIQCQVDSQVTMMFWYRQQPGQSLTLIATANQGSEATYESGFVIDKFPISRPNLTFSTLTVSNMSPEDSSIYLCSASLDLNQPQHFGDGTRLSIL.